This TCR beta chain was observed in a study of long-term antiretroviral therapy in people with HIV. At the survey level, the v3.0 immunoSEQ assay was run. The assay was immunoSEQ multiplex PCR, and TCRdb's table has in-frame clones only and misses some. The table includes 25,000 to 35,000 clones, around 84% detected once. In this sample, this clone turned up a few times. The germline gives CDR1 SGHTA, CDR2 FQGTGA. V was cut by 0 bases and J by 5 bases, with 8 bases left in between. The CDR3 extends over 13 amino acids. The sequencing used unsorted PBMCs, collected 0.8 years after starting antiretroviral therapy. The V gene is TRBV7-3, the J gene TRBJ2-7; D might be TRBD2 (5 bases). The TCR originated in a woman aged 25-40 years with HIV. CDR3 coding DNA: TGTGCCAGCAGCTTAACAACTAGGAACGAGCAGTACTTC. Protein product: CASSLTTRNEQYF.